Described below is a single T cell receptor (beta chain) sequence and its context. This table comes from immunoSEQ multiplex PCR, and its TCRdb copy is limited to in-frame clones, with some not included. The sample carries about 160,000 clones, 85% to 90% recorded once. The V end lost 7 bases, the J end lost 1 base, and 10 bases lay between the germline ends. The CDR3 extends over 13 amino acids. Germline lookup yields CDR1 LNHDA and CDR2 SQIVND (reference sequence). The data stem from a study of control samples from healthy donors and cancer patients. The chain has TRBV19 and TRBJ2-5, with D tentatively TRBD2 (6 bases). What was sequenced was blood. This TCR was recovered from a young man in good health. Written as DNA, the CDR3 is TGTGCCAGTACGGCGGGGCCCCAAGAGACCCAGTACTTC. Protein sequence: CASTAGPQETQYF.